The T cell receptor beta chain under discussion was sequenced for a study of vaccination effects on CD4 cells after COVID-19. Study-wide background: Cultivation was performed at two million PBMC per well with 9 to 10 IU/ml IL-2 and 9.5 to 10 ug/ml peptides added. Regarding the study as a whole: Infection- and vaccine-induced clones contracted markedly late after vaccination. Healthy vaccinees' vaccine-induced clones included only 1 of 255 cross-reacting with common cold coronaviruses.

Concerning this clone itself: Its specificity is not known.

Culturing for 10 days preceded CD4+ T cell isolation. Vaccinees lacked prior SARS-CoV-2 infection and tested negative for nucleocapsid antibodies. CDR3 size: 16 residues. The germline gives CDR1 KGHSH, CDR2 LQKENI. Deletions cut 0 bases from V and 3 bases from J, with 14 bases between. The protocol was immunoSEQ multiplex PCR, while the TCRdb copy is restricted to in-frame clones and leaves out a portion. Among about 76,000 clones listed, 75% to 80% were seen once. This specimen was CD4+ T cells from PBMCs cultured without peptide, taken before COVID-19 vaccination. This chain links TRBV18 with TRBJ2-5, with a tentative D call TRBD2 (7 bases). The TCR sequence derives from a human donor who received a COVID-19 vaccine. The CDR3 protein is CASSPPGGRVEETQYF. DNA for the CDR3: TGTGCCAGCTCACCACCCGGGGGGCGGGTAGAAGAGACCCAGTACTTC.